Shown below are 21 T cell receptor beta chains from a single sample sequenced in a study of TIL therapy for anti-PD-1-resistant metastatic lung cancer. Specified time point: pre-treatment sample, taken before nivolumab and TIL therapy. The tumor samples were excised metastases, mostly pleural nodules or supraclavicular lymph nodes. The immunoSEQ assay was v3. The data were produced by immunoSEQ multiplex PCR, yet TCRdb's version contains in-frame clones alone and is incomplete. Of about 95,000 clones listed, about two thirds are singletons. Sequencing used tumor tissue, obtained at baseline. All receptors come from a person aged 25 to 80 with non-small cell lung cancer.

CDR3 in DNA: TGCGCCACCCGCCTCGGCCCTAACACTGAAGCTTTCTTT. This codes for CATRLGPNTEAFF. The rearrangement uses TRBV5-1 and TRBJ1-1, with D hard to call. Trimming cost V 9 bases and J 2 bases, with 14 bases left between them. The germline CDR1 and CDR2 sequences are SGHRS and YFSETQ. The CDR3 spans 13 residues. The full variable domain, with the rest looked up from reference TRBV5-1 and TRBJ1-1, is KAGVTQTPRYLIKTRGQQVTLSCSPISGHRSVSWYQQTPGQGLQFLFEYFSETQRNKGNFPGRFSGRQFSNSRSEMNVSTLELGDSALYLCATRLGPNTEAFFGQGTRLTVV.

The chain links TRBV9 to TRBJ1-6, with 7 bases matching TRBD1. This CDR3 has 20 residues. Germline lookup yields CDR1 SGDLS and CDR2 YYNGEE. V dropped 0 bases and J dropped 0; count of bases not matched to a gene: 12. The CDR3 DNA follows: TGTGCCAGCAGCGTAGGGGACAGCCCAAGGTCAGGCTCCTATAATTCACCCCTCCACTTT. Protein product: CASSVGDSPRSGSYNSPLHF. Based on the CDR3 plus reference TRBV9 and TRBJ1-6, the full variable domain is DSGVTQTPKHLITATGQRVTLRCSPRSGDLSVYWYQQSLDQGLQFLIQYYNGEERAKGNILERFSAQQFPDLHSELNLSSLELGDSALYFCASSVGDSPRSGSYNSPLHFGNGTRLTVT.

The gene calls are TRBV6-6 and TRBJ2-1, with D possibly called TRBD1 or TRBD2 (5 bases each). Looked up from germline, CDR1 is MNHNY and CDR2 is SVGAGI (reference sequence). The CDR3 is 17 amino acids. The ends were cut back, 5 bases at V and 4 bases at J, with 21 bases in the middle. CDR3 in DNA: TGTGCCAGCAGTCCCACGGCGGGCCTGGGGGTTTACAATGAGCAGTTCTTC. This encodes CASSPTAGLGVYNEQFF.

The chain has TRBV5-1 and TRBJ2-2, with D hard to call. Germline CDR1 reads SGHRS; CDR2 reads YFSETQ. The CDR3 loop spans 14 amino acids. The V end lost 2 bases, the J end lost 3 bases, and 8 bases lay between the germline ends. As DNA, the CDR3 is TGCGCCAGCAGCTTCAGCGTATACACCGGGGAGCTGTTTTTT. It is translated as CASSFSVYTGELFF. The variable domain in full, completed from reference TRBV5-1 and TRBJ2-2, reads KAGVTQTPRYLIKTRGQQVTLSCSPISGHRSVSWYQQTPGQGLQFLFEYFSETQRNKGNFPGRFSGRQFSNSRSEMNVSTLELGDSALYLCASSFSVYTGELFFGEGSRLTVL.

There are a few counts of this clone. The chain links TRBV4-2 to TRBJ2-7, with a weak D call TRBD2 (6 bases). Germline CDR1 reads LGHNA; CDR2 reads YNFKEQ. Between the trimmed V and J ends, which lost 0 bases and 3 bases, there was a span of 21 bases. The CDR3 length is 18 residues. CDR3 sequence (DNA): TGTGCCAGCAGCCAAGATTGGAGGGGTGGAGGGCCTTTCTACGAGCAGTACTTC. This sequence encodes CASSQDWRGGGPFYEQYF.

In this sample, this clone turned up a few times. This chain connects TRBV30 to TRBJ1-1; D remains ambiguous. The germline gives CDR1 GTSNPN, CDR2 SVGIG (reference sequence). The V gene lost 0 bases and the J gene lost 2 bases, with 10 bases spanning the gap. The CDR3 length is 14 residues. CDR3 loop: CAWSVGFLNTEAFF. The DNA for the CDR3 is TGTGCCTGGAGTGTAGGGTTTTTAAACACTGAAGCTTTCTTT.

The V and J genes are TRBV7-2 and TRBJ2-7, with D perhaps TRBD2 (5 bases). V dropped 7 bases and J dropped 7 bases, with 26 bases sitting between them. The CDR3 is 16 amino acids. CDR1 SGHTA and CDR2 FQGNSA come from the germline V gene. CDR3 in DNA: TGTGCCAGCAACCAACTAGGACTTTCTGGTTCTGGGGAGCAGTACTTC. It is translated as CASNQLGLSGSGEQYF.

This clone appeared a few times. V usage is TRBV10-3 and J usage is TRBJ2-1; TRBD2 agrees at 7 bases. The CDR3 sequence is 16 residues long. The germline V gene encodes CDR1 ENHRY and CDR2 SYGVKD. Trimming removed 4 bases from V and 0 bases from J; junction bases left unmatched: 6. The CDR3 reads CAISVWGGSSYNEQFF. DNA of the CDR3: TGTGCCATCAGTGTTTGGGGCGGGAGCTCCTACAATGAGCAGTTCTTC.

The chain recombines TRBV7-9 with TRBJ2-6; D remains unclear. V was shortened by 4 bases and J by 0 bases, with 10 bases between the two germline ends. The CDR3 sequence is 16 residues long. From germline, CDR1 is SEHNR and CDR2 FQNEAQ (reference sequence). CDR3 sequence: CASSSGPLSGANVLTF. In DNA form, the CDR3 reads TGTGCCAGCAGCTCCGGACCGCTCTCTGGGGCCAACGTCCTGACTTTC.

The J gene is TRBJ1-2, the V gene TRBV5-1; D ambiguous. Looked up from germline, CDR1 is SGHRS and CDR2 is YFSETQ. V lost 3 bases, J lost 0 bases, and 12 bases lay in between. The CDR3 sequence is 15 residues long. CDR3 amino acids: CASSSWASTNYGYTF. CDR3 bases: TGCGCCAGCAGCTCTTGGGCCAGTACTAACTATGGCTACACCTTC.

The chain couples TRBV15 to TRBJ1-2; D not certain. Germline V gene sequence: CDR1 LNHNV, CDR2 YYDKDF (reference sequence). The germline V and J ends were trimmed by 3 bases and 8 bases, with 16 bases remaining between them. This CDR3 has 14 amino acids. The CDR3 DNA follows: TGTGCCACCAGCAGTCCGATCGCGGGGAAGGGCTACACCTTC. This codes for CATSSPIAGKGYTF.

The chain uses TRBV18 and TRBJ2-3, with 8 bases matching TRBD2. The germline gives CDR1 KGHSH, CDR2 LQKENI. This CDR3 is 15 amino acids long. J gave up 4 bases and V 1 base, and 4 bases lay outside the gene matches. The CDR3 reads CASSPQAGGSDTQYF. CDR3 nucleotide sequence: TGTGCCAGCTCACCACAGGCGGGAGGATCAGATACGCAGTATTTT.

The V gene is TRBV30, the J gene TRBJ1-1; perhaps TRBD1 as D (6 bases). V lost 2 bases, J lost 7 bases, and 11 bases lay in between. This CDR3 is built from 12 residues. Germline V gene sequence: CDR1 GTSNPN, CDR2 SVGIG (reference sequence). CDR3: CAWSPGTIEAFF. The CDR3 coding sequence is TGTGCCTGGAGTCCCGGGACAATTGAAGCTTTCTTT.

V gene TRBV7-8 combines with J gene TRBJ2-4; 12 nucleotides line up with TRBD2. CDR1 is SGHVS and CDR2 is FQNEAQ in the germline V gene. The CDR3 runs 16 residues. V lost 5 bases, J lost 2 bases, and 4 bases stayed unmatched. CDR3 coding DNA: TGTGCCAGCAGCCCGGGGACTAGCGGGCCCAAAAACATTCAGTACTTC. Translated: CASSPGTSGPKNIQYF.

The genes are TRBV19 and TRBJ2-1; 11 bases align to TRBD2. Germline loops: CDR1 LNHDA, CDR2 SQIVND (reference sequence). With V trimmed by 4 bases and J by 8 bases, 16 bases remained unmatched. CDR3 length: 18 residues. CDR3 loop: CASSRQTGTSGLEDEQFF. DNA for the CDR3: TGTGCCAGTAGTAGACAGACCGGGACTAGCGGTCTGGAGGATGAGCAGTTCTTC.

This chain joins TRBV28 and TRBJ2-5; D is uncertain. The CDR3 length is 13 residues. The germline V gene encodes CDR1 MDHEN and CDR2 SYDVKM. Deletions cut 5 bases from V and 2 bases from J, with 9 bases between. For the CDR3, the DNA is TGTGCCAGCAGTCTCGACTCTCAAGAGACCCAGTACTTC. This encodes CASSLDSQETQYF.

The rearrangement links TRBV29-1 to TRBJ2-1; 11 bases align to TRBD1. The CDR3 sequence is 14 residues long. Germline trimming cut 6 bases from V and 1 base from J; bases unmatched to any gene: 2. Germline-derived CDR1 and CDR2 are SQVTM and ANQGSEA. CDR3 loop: CSVRDRGSYNEQFF. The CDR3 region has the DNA TGCAGCGTAAGGGACAGGGGGTCCTACAATGAGCAGTTCTTC.

The CDR3 reads CASSLGGVETQYF. CDR3 nucleotide sequence: TGTGCCAGCAGCTTAGGGGGGGTGGAGACCCAGTACTTC. The gene calls are TRBV7-3 and TRBJ2-5; 7 nucleotides agree with TRBD2. Trimming took 2 bases from V and 5 from J; bases not matched to a gene: 2. Germline V lookup: CDR1 SGHTA, CDR2 FQGTGA. This CDR3 has 13 residues.

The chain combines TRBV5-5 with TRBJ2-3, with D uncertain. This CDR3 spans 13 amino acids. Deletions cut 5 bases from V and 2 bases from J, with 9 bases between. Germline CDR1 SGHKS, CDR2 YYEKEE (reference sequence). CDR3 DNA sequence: TGTGCCAGCAGGACCCCCAACACAGATACGCAGTATTTT. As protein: CASRTPNTDTQYF.

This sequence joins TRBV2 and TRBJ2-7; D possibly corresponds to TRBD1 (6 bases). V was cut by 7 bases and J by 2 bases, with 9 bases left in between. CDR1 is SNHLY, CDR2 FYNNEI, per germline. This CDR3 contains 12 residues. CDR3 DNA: TGTGCCAGCATCGGACAGCCCTACGAGCAGTACTTC. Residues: CASIGQPYEQYF.

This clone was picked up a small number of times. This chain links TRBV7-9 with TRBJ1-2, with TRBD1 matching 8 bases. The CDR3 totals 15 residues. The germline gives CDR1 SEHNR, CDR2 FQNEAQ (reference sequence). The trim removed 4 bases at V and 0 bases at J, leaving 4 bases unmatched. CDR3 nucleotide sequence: TGTGCCAGCAGCTCCCCGGACAGGGCTAACTATGGCTACACCTTC. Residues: CASSSPDRANYGYTF.